This TCR beta chain came from a study of blood T cell repertoires in COVID-19. The wider study: Sample material is recorded as cDNA or gDNA derived from T cells, B-cell-depleted T cells, or PBMCs.

The CDR3 contains 16 residues. Germline values: CDR1 LNHDA, CDR2 SQIVND (reference sequence). The V segment lost 5 bases and the J segment 8 bases; nucleotides outside the gene matches: 9. In the authors' methods: Quantification of nucleated cells was approximated via reference gene primer amplification. TCRdb keeps only in-frame clones here, not all; method: immunoSEQ multiplex PCR. V, J and clone size reflect that table, while D and trimming were determined from the DNA. The sample includes approximately 89,000 clones, 80% of them seen just once. The sequenced sample consisted of peripheral blood. The V call is TRBV19, the J call TRBJ2-2; 12 nucleotides match TRBD1. This sequence was found in a human donor in a cohort sampled during active COVID-19. In DNA form, the CDR3 reads TGTGCCAGTAGTTCCCGGGACAGGGGGCGCAATGGGGAGCTGTTTTTT. It translates to CASSSRDRGRNGELFF.